The present T cell receptor (beta chain) was sequenced within a study of CD8 T cells in ankylosing spondylitis. General study findings and limits: Reportedly, disease-linked clones are significantly enriched in ankylosing spondylitis patients' matched synovial fluid. Some of these motif variants have turned up before, in reports on reactive arthritis synovial fluid and blood.

As to this clonotype: The antigen is unknown.

The germline V gene encodes CDR1 DFQATT and CDR2 SNEGSKA (reference sequence). Trimming took off 6 bases at V and 2 bases at J, with 14 bases between the two ends. This CDR3 region has 14 residues. Preparation of TCR beta libraries was done by quantitative 5'-RACE with molecular barcodes. One entry per CDR3 protein results from TCRdb running MiXCR on the 5' RACE reads. The table has about 400,000 distinct CDR3 sequences, 20% to 25% seen once. This sequence was found in a male donor with ankylosing spondylitis or in good health (not recorded which). The sample was blood, either unsorted or a sorted T cell fraction (not recorded which). The chain combines TRBV20-1 with TRBJ2-1; the D gene is possibly TRBD2 (7 bases). The DNA for the CDR3 is TGCAGTGCCCCCTGGGGGGGCCCCTACAATGAGCAGTTCTTC. Amino acids: CSAPWGGPYNEQFF.